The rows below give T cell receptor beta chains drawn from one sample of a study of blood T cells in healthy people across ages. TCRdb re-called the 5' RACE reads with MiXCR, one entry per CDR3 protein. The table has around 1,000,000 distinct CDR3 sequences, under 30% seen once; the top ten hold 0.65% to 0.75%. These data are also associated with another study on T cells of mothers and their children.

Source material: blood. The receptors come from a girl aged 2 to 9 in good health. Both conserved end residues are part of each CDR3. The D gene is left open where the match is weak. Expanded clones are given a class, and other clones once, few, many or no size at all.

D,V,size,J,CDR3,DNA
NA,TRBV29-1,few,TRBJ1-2,CSVLDTHLYGYTF,TGCAGCGTTTTAGACACCCACTTATATGGCTACACCTTC
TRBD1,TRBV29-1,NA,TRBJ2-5,CSVGGQGASETQYF,TGCAGCGTGGGTGGACAGGGGGCTTCAGAGACCCAGTACTTC
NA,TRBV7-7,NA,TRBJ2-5,CASSPNQETGVKETQYF,TGTGCTAGCAGCCCAAACCAAGAAACAGGAGTTAAAGAGACCCAGTACTTC
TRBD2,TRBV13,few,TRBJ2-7,CASSRRGSSYEQYF,TGTGCCAGCAGCCGGCGGGGGAGCTCCTACGAGCAGTACTTC
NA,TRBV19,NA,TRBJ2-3,CASSMIRDTQYF,TGTGCCAGTAGTATGATTAGAGATACGCAGTATTTT
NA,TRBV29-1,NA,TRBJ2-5,CSVILGTQYF,TGCAGCGTTATCTTAGGGACCCAGTACTTC
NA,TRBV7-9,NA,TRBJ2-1,CASSPTEQFF,TGTGCCAGCAGCCCAACCGAGCAGTTCTTC
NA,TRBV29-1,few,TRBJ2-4,CSVGSAKNIQYF,TGCAGCGTCGGATCAGCCAAAAACATTCAGTACTTC
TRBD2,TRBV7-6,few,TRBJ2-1,CASSLGGDSKSYNEQFF,TGTGCCAGCAGCTTGGGGGGGGACTCAAAGTCCTACAATGAGCAGTTCTTC
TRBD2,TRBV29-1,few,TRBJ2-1,CSVPGLGPNEQFF,TGCAGCGTTCCGGGACTAGGGCCGAATGAGCAGTTCTTC
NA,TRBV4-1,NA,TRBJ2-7,CASSQEPGKAYEQYF,TGCGCCAGCAGCCAAGAGCCAGGGAAAGCCTACGAGCAGTACTTC
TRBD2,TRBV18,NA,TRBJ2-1,CASSPRDYRNEQFF,TGTGCCAGCTCTCCCCGGGACTACCGTAATGAGCAGTTCTTC
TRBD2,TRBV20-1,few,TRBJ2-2,CSVKGLAEDTGELFF,TGCAGTGTTAAAGGACTAGCGGAGGACACCGGGGAGCTGTTTTTT
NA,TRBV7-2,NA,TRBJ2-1,CASSLAQTGEQFF,TGTGCCAGCAGCTTAGCCCAGACGGGTGAGCAGTTCTTC